This T cell receptor (beta chain) is from a study of molecular identifiers for immune sequencing clone quantification. MiXCR, applied by TCRdb to the PCR reads, yields one record per CDR3 protein. The sample yields some 13,000 distinct CDR3 sequences, less than 20% seen once. Germline CDR1 is MDHEN and CDR2 is SYDVKM. The CDR3 runs 16 residues. Trimming left V 8 bases short and J 5 bases short, with 24 bases between. The receptor's source is a human donor in good health. Some libraries in this study had Jurkat cell RNA spiked in. This chain uses TRBV28 with TRBJ1-1; possibly TRBD1 for D (6 bases). Sequencing used naive CD8+ T cells from blood, with Jurkat cell RNA spiked in. Specified subset: FACS-sorted CD8+CD4-CCR7+CD45RA+ naive T cells. The CDR3 spells CASGEAEGGRGTEAFF. CDR3 DNA: TGTGCCAGCGGTGAAGCTGAGGGGGGGCGAGGGACTGAAGCTTTCTTT.